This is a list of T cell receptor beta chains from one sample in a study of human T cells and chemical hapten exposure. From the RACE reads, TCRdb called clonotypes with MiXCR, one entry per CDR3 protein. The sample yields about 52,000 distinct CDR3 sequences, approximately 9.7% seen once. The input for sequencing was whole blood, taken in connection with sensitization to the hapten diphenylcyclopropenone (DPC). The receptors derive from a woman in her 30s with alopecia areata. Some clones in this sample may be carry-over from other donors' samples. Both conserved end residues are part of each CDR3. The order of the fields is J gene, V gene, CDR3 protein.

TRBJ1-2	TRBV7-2	CASSSIQGESYGYTF
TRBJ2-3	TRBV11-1	CASSYGTSGKDTQYF
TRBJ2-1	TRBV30	CAWSSSYERQFF
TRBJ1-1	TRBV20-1	CSARERDTEAFF
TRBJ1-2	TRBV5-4	CASSLRDTPNYGYTF
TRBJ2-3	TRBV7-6	CASSSGLAADTQYF
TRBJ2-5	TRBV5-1	CASSRTGVGAQETQYF
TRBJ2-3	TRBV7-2	CASSLAHWRGVTDTQYF
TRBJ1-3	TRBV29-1	CSVEAGTSSLNTIYF
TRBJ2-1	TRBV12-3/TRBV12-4	CASRELAGRGYNEQFF
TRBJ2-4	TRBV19	CATSSGRAKNIQYF
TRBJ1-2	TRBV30	CAWSVNKNYGYTF
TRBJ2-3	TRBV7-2	CASSLSRDTSTDTQYF
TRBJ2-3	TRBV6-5	CASFGPPGITDTQYF
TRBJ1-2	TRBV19	CASSTRTLTLGTLGYTF
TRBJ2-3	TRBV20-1	CSARDPVGQDYTDTQYF
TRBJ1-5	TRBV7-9	CASSPGSVNQPQHF
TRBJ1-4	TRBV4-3	CASSQGRVGLATNEKLFF
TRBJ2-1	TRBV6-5	CASSPRLSRYEQFF
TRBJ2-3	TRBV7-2	CASSLDIRGRGDTQYF
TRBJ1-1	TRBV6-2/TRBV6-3	CATRRMGTGPAEAFF
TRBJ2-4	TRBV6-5	CASSYSINPLAKNIQYF
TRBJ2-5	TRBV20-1	CSATAGETQYF
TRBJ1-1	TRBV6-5	CASSYAGTGGTEAFF
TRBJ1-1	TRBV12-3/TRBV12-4	CASSFNRGLPEAFF
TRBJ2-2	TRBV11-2	CASSLVPSDTGELFF
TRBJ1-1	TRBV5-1	CASSSPVGAEAFF
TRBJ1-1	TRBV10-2	CASSETVMGTEAFF
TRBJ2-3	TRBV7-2	CASSHGTGRPDTQYF
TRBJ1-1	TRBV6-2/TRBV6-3	CASSSPVTEAFF
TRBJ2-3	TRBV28	CASSPVGGPQYF
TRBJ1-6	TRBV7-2	CASSPRGNYNSPLHF
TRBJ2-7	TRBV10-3	CAISESQSTAPYEQYF
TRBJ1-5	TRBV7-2	CASSTRTGARQPQHF
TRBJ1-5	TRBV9	CASSVGTALNQPQHF
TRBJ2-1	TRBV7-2	CASSVWGGSSYNEQFF
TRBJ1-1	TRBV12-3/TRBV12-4	CASSLRGRNTEAFF
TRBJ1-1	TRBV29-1	CSVEKGSYMNTEAFF
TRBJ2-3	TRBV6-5	CASSYGESTDTQYF
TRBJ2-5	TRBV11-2	CASSSNPGGEETQYF
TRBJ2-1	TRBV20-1	CSARKPSLNNEQFF